Below, 6 T cell receptor beta chains from the same sample are listed, as sequenced in a study of tumor-infiltrating lymphocytes in primary liver carcinoma (dated by TCRdb to 2017 to 2019). Blood RNA was extracted from unsorted whole blood using TRIzol reagent, and germline DNA was obtained with the DNeasy Blood & Tissue kit. Sequencer: Illumina HiSeq 2500. Using a constant-region primer and ProtoScript II reverse transcriptase, TCRbeta-specific cDNA was reverse-transcribed from approximately 0.5 ug total RNA. Three nested multiplex PCR rounds, following a slightly modified ARM-PCR procedure, were used to build the TCRbeta libraries. Each of the first two PCR rounds ran for approximately 9 cycles and used multiplex TRBV1-TRBV30 forward primers together with a Cbeta reverse primer. TCRdb reprocessing: public reads trimmed at Q25 with fastp, clones called with MiXCR, in-frame beta chains kept. Duplicate CDR3 protein sequences are folded into a single record with the most common DNA and genes. The table for this sample lists about 200,000 distinct CDR3 sequences; about 65% of them were counted only once. Approximately 6.6% of the sample is held by the ten biggest clonotypes.

Sequencing was performed on peripheral blood. These receptor sequences come from a woman in her sixties or seventies with primary liver carcinoma and hepatitis B virus infection.

About this clonotype itself: A single base separates this from a much larger clone, so it may be a read error. The chain employs TRBV6-6 and TRBJ1-1; 8 bases match TRBD1. The CDR3 extends over 16 amino acids. In germline, CDR1 is MNHNY, CDR2 SVGAGI (reference sequence). As DNA, the CDR3 is TGTGCCAGCAGTCACGTCCGGACAGGGTTGAACACTGAAGCTCTCTTT. Protein: CASSHVRTGLNTEALF.

As concerns this clonotype: The CDR3 ends on some other residue instead of the conserved phenylalanine or tryptophan, so this is likely a read error. V gene TRBV11-2 combines with J gene TRBJ2-1; 7 bases align to TRBD2. The junction had 6 bases not matched to a gene; V was cut back by 7 bases and J by 0 bases. The germline V gene has CDR1 SGHAT and CDR2 FQNNGV. This CDR3 spans 15 amino acids. CDR3 amino acids: CASKIGGSSYNEQFS. The CDR3, as DNA: TGTGCCAGCAAAATCGGCGGGAGCTCCTACAATGAGCAGTTCTCC.

For this clonotype: A much larger clone differs by one base, so this may be a read error. V is TRBV7-8 and J is TRBJ1-5, with D possibly matching TRBD1 (5 bases). V was cut by 5 bases and J by 1 base, with 12 bases left in between. Per germline, CDR1 SGHVS and CDR2 FQNEAQ. The CDR3 is 15 amino acids. The CDR3 DNA follows: TGTGCCAGCAGCCGACGGGGGGTGAGCAATCAGCCCCAGCATTTT. Amino acids: CASSRRGVSNQPQHF.

This clonotype appeared a single time. A read error may produce the germline difference seen at one junction end. The chain joins TRBV6-5 to TRBJ1-1; 10 bases are shared with TRBD1. From germline, CDR1 is MNHEY and CDR2 SVGAGI. CDR3 length: 13 amino acids. CDR3: CAGSSIRQGAAFF. In DNA, the CDR3 is TGTGCCGGCAGTTCCATTAGACAGGGGGCTGCTTTCTTT.

The count of this clonotype is one. Possible read error: a much larger clone is one base away. This chain joins TRBV5-1 and TRBJ2-7; 13 nucleotides line up with TRBD2. CDR3 size: 16 residues. The germline gives CDR1 SGHRS, CDR2 YFSETQ. The ends lost 2 bases at V and 4 bases at J; junction bases unmatched: 6. Here the CDR3 reads CASSFTSGRVGYEQYF. Here the CDR3 DNA reads TGCGCCAGCAGCTTCACTAGCGGGAGGGTCGGGTACGAGCAGTACTTC.

Comments on this clonotype: A much larger clone is a single base away; this may be a read error. The V and J genes are TRBV4-1 and TRBJ2-5, with 10 positions matching TRBD2. Germline V gene data show CDR1 as MGHRA and CDR2 as YSYEKL. CDR3 length: 15 residues. CDR3 sequence reads: CASQNVAGGWETQHF. CDR3 DNA sequence: TGCGCCAGCCAGAACGTAGCGGGAGGATGGGAGACCCAGCACTTC.